This is a list of T cell receptor beta chains from one sample in a study of Ad26.COV2.S vaccination and SARS-CoV-2 variants. The method was immunoSEQ multiplex PCR; TCRdb's version includes in-frame clones alone and lacks a portion of them. The sample consists of about 500,000 clones, nearly 90% of them appearing once. The sample here was peripheral blood, taken in a trial of Ad26.COV2.S vaccine versus placebo. The receptors were sampled from a person aged 18-60 years who received the Ad26.COV2.S COVID-19 vaccine or a placebo. Each CDR3 is given with its conserved first and last residue. A D gene is named only where the DNA matches it firmly. Only part of the rows carry a size: once, few, many, or a class if the clone is expanded.

>12|NA|TRBV6-2/TRBV6-3|NA|TRBJ1-5
CASSSAGQPQHF
TGTGCCAGCAGTTCCGCCGGGCAGCCCCAGCATTTT
>15|NA|TRBV5-6|NA|TRBJ2-7
CASSLVSSRAYEQYF
TGTGCCAGCAGCTTGGTATCCAGCAGGGCGTACGAGCAGTACTTC
>13|NA|TRBV6-2/TRBV6-3|NA|TRBJ1-2
CASSLEGRYGYTF
TGTGCCAGCAGTCTCGAGGGGAGGTATGGCTACACCTTC
>15|NA|TRBV18|NA|TRBJ2-1
CASSPLPTSYNEQFF
TGTGCCAGCTCACCCCTCCCGACTAGCTACAATGAGCAGTTCTTC
>16|NA|TRBV25-1|TRBD1|TRBJ1-2
CASSDSGQGAYYGYTF
TGTGCCAGCAGTGACTCTGGACAGGGGGCTTATTATGGCTACACCTTC
>14|NA|TRBV4-1|TRBD1|TRBJ1-1
CASSEQGVVTEAFF
TGCGCCAGCAGCGAACAGGGGGTGGTAACTGAAGCTTTCTTT
>13|NA|TRBV29-1|NA|TRBJ1-1
CSAPTGMGTEAFF
TGCAGCGCACCGACAGGAATGGGCACTGAAGCTTTCTTT
>14|NA|TRBV13|NA|TRBJ1-4
CASSLGGLGEKLFF
TGTGCCAGCAGCTTAGGGGGATTAGGCGAAAAACTGTTTTTT
>15|NA|TRBV30|NA|TRBJ2-6
CAWSLGGSGANVLTF
TGTGCCTGGAGTCTGGGGGGCTCTGGGGCCAACGTCCTGACTTTC
>13|NA|TRBV11-2|TRBD1|TRBJ2-2
CATGQTHTGELFF
TGTGCCACGGGACAGACCCACACCGGGGAGCTGTTTTTT
>13|few|TRBV25-1|NA|TRBJ1-2
CASRDVGEYGYTF
TGTGCCAGCCGAGACGTCGGGGAATATGGCTACACCTTC
>16|once|TRBV19|NA|TRBJ1-1
CASSIGPFPRLTEAFF
TGTGCCAGTAGTATTGGGCCCTTCCCCCGGTTAACTGAAGCTTTCTTT
>16|NA|TRBV5-1|NA|TRBJ1-2
CASSLAPDRPDYGYTF
TGCGCCAGCAGCTTGGCCCCGGACCGCCCTGACTATGGCTACACCTTC
>14|NA|TRBV18|NA|TRBJ2-1
CASSPGTLNNEQFF
TGTGCCAGCTCACCCGGGACTCTAAACAATGAGCAGTTCTTC
>15|NA|TRBV2|NA|TRBJ2-5
CASSEMGRGEETQYF
TGTGCCAGCAGTGAAATGGGGAGGGGGGAAGAGACCCAGTACTTC
>15|NA|TRBV5-4|NA|TRBJ1-2
CASSRESSGAYGYTF
TGTGCCAGCAGCCGGGAAAGTTCGGGTGCCTATGGCTACACCTTC
>14|NA|TRBV7-2|TRBD2|TRBJ2-7
CATLADVRAYEQYF
TGTGCCACCCTAGCGGACGTTCGAGCCTACGAGCAGTACTTC
>13|NA|TRBV7-9|NA|TRBJ1-6
CASSMGYNSPLHF
TGTGCCAGCAGTATGGGCTATAATTCACCCCTCCACTTT
>16|NA|TRBV18|TRBD1|TRBJ1-4
CASSPNRNRGGEKLFF
TGTGCCAGCTCACCAAATAGGAACAGGGGTGGCGAAAAACTGTTTTTT
>17|NA|TRBV5-1|TRBD1|TRBJ2-7
CASSLAPIGTASYEQYF
TGCGCCAGCAGCTTGGCCCCTATCGGGACAGCCTCCTACGAGCAGTACTTC
>15|NA|TRBV10-3|NA|TRBJ1-5
CAISEEVGGNQPQHF
TGTGCCATCAGTGAGGAAGTCGGGGGGAACCAGCCCCAGCATTTT
>14|NA|TRBV27|TRBD1|TRBJ1-4
CASRPGGPNEKLFF
TGTGCCAGCAGACCAGGGGGCCCCAATGAAAAACTGTTTTTT
>15|NA|TRBV10-3|TRBD2|TRBJ2-1
CAIRIGTSRYNEQFF
TGTGCCATCAGAATTGGGACTAGCCGCTACAATGAGCAGTTCTTC
>15|NA|TRBV7-3|NA|TRBJ2-4
CASSFPHEAKNIQYF
TGTGCCAGCAGCTTCCCCCATGAGGCCAAAAACATTCAGTACTTC
>16|NA|TRBV15|TRBD2|TRBJ2-1
CATSSQLAGVSPEQFF
TGTGCCACCAGCAGCCAACTAGCGGGAGTGTCACCTGAGCAGTTCTTC
>13|NA|TRBV12-3/TRBV12-4|NA|TRBJ2-7
CASTPDLGRQQYF
TGTGCCAGCACCCCGGACTTAGGCAGGCAGCAGTACTTC
>12|NA|TRBV15|NA|TRBJ2-2
CATLWDTGELFF
TGTGCCACGTTGTGGGACACCGGGGAGCTGTTTTTT
>13|NA|TRBV27|NA|TRBJ1-2
CASSLGGTYGYTF
TGTGCCAGCAGTTTGGGGGGAACCTATGGCTACACCTTC
>13|NA|TRBV3-1/TRBV3-2|NA|TRBJ2-2
CASSQLPGGELFF
TGTGCCAGCAGCCAGCTGCCGGGCGGGGAGCTGTTTTTT
>14|few|TRBV4-2|TRBD1|TRBJ1-5
CASRRTGDSQPQHF
TGTGCCAGCAGACGGACAGGGGATTCTCAGCCCCAGCATTTT
>16|NA|TRBV10-3|NA|TRBJ1-1
CAISGARGPRDTEAFF
TGTGCCATCAGTGGGGCCCGGGGCCCACGAGACACTGAAGCTTTCTTT
>14|NA|TRBV29-1|TRBD2|TRBJ2-7
CSVKSGLGTYEQYF
TGCAGCGTCAAATCGGGACTAGGCACCTACGAGCAGTACTTC
>13|NA|TRBV30|NA|TRBJ2-1
CAWASGVGNEQFF
TGTGCCTGGGCATCCGGGGTTGGCAATGAGCAGTTCTTC
>13|NA|TRBV12-3/TRBV12-4|NA|TRBJ1-2
CASSFSGNYGYTF
TGTGCCAGCAGTTTTTCGGGTAACTATGGCTACACCTTC
>15|once|TRBV5-1|NA|TRBJ1-1
CASSPPAGLNTEAFF
TGCGCCAGCAGCCCCCCGGCAGGGTTGAACACTGAAGCTTTCTTT
>13|NA|TRBV7-9|NA|TRBJ1-6
CASSTTGPSPLHF
TGTGCCAGCAGCACAACGGGGCCTTCACCCCTCCACTTT
>16|NA|TRBV6-1|TRBD1|TRBJ1-2
CASSEERKGARFGYTF
TGTGCCAGCAGTGAAGAAAGAAAGGGGGCGCGATTCGGCTACACCTTC
>15|few|TRBV6-5|TRBD1|TRBJ2-7
CASSYSGTGTYEQYF
TGTGCCAGCAGTTACTCGGGGACAGGGACCTACGAGCAGTACTTC
>11|NA|TRBV4-3|NA|TRBJ1-1
CASSQGSKAFF
TGCGCCAGCAGCCAAGGTAGTAAGGCTTTCTTT
>15|NA|TRBV5-1|NA|TRBJ1-5
CASSFGTGRNQPQHF
TGCGCCAGCAGCTTTGGTACAGGACGCAATCAGCCCCAGCATTTT
>15|few|TRBV6-6|NA|TRBJ1-5
CATRRPGGDNQPQHF
TGTGCCACCCGCCGCCCCGGGGGGGACAATCAGCCCCAGCATTTT
>17|NA|TRBV29-1|TRBD1|TRBJ2-6
CSVGVWDRTSGANVLTF
TGCAGCGTTGGAGTGTGGGACAGGACCTCTGGGGCCAACGTCCTGACTTTC
>12|NA|TRBV28|TRBD1|TRBJ2-5
CATQGAFETQYF
TGTGCCACTCAGGGGGCTTTTGAGACCCAGTACTTC
>13|few|TRBV7-9|NA|TRBJ1-5
CASSLSLTQPQHF
TGTGCCAGCAGCTTGAGCTTGACTCAGCCCCAGCATTTT
>19|NA|TRBV4-2|TRBD1|TRBJ2-3
CASSQGIWTGGSSTDTQYF
TGTGCCAGCAGCCAAGGGATATGGACAGGGGGATCTAGCACAGATACGCAGTATTTT
>16|NA|TRBV28|NA|TRBJ1-2
CASSLRISGEGGGYTF
TGTGCCAGCAGTTTAAGAATCTCAGGGGAAGGGGGTGGCTACACCTTC
>15|NA|TRBV7-2|NA|TRBJ2-1
CASSLAVSSYNEQFF
TGTGCCAGCAGCTTAGCGGTGAGCTCCTACAATGAGCAGTTCTTC
>15|NA|TRBV6-5|TRBD1|TRBJ2-7
CASSRTGGLSYEQYF
TGTGCCAGCAGCAGGACAGGGGGCCTCTCCTACGAGCAGTACTTC
>13|NA|TRBV12-3/TRBV12-4|NA|TRBJ1-5
CASSLRMDQPQHF
TGTGCCAGCAGTTTACGTATGGATCAGCCCCAGCATTTT